These T cell receptor beta chains were read from a single sample in a study of shared clonotypes between healthy human individuals. The repertoire was sequenced with immunoSEQ multiplex PCR; TCRdb's copy has only in-frame clones and lacks some. The sample includes 1.5 million to 2.5 million clones, approximately 94% of them seen just once. The sample was naive CD8+ T cells sorted from blood. The receptors shown here come from a man between 18 and 35 years old in good health. The CDR3 runs from the conserved cysteine through the conserved F or W. Fields, in order: D gene, J gene, clone size, V gene, CDR3 protein, CDR3 DNA. D genes are given only for firm matches. Clone size is stated in some rows and not others, as once, few, many or a class when expanded.

>TRBD1|TRBJ1-2|.|TRBV4-1
CASSQDGFGTEFYGYTF
TGCGCCAGCAGCCAAGACGGGTTCGGGACAGAATTTTATGGCTACACCTTC
>.|TRBJ2-3|.|TRBV11-2
CASSPLSGDTDTQYF
TGTGCCAGCAGCCCCCTGTCGGGAGACACAGATACGCAGTATTTT
>.|TRBJ2-7|.|TRBV9
CASSSGTPYEQYF
TGTGCCAGCAGCTCCGGGACACCATACGAGCAGTACTTC
>.|TRBJ2-5|.|TRBV7-9
CASSSRSGQGQTQYF
TGTGCCAGCAGCTCAAGGAGTGGACAAGGGCAGACCCAGTACTTC
>TRBD2|TRBJ2-7|.|TRBV27
CASSFLADVSYEQYF
TGTGCCAGCAGTTTCCTAGCGGATGTCTCCTACGAGCAGTACTTC
>.|TRBJ2-4|.|TRBV28
CASSLPDIRTESGNIQYF
TGTGCCAGCAGTTTACCTGACATTCGGACCGAGTCAGGAAACATTCAGTACTTC
>.|TRBJ2-2|.|TRBV2
CASSGSTEGGNTGELFF
TGTGCCAGCAGTGGTTCAACAGAGGGCGGGAACACCGGGGAGCTGTTTTTT
>TRBD2|TRBJ2-1|.|TRBV27
CASSLPSGKGNEQFF
TGTGCCAGCAGTTTACCTAGCGGGAAAGGCAATGAGCAGTTCTTC
>TRBD2|TRBJ2-7|.|TRBV10-1
CASSDGGVHEQYF
TGCGCCAGCAGTGATGGGGGGGTCCACGAGCAGTACTTC
>TRBD2|TRBJ2-7|.|TRBV5-1
CASSVGLAGASYEQYF
TGCGCCAGCAGCGTCGGACTAGCGGGAGCATCCTACGAGCAGTACTTC
>.|TRBJ1-1|.|TRBV28
CASSRMGLMNTEAFF
TGTGCCAGCAGTCGTATGGGACTCATGAACACTGAAGCTTTCTTT
>.|TRBJ2-7|.|TRBV6-5
CASSYGRVSYEQYF
TGTGCCAGCAGTTATGGCCGGGTTTCCTACGAGCAGTACTTC
>TRBD2|TRBJ2-1|.|TRBV30
CASRTSGHRYNEQFF
TGTGCCTCACGGACTAGCGGCCATAGGTACAATGAGCAGTTCTTC
>TRBD1|TRBJ2-3|.|TRBV5-8
CASSLGQGLDTQYF
TGTGCCAGCAGCTTGGGACAGGGATTAGATACGCAGTATTTT
>TRBD2|TRBJ2-7|.|TRBV19
CASSIRAGGSYEQYF
TGTGCCAGTAGTATACGAGCGGGAGGGTCCTACGAGCAGTACTTC
>.|TRBJ1-2|.|TRBV5-8
CASSPGGYVDGYTF
TGTGCCAGCAGCCCTGGGGGGTATGTTGATGGCTACACCTTC
>.|TRBJ1-2|.|TRBV4-3
CASSQDWETDYGYTF
TGCGCCAGCAGCCAAGATTGGGAAACTGATTATGGCTACACCTTC
>.|TRBJ2-2|.|TRBV20-1
CSARDGGELFF
TGCAGTGCTAGAGATGGAGGGGAGCTGTTTTTT
>.|TRBJ2-2|.|TRBV7-2
CASSLGTANPGELFF
TGTGCCAGCAGCTTAGGGACAGCAAACCCCGGGGAGCTGTTTTTT
>.|TRBJ2-5|.|TRBV7-9
CASTLSVEETQYF
TGTGCCAGCACACTGTCAGTGGAAGAGACCCAGTACTTC
>TRBD2|TRBJ2-7|.|TRBV30
CAWNLAGGYEQYF
TGTGCCTGGAATTTAGCGGGAGGTTACGAGCAGTACTTC
>TRBD2|TRBJ2-1|.|TRBV27
CASSLRSGTNEQFF
TGTGCCAGCAGTTTAAGAAGCGGGACTAATGAGCAGTTCTTC
>.|TRBJ2-1|.|TRBV5-4
CASSLGLHNEQFF
TGTGCCAGCAGCTTGGGGCTTCACAATGAGCAGTTCTTC
>TRBD1|TRBJ1-6|.|TRBV4-1
CASTWGQGEVDRSYNSPLHF
TGCGCCAGCACTTGGGGACAGGGGGAAGTCGACCGCTCCTATAATTCACCCCTCCACTTT
>.|TRBJ2-1|.|TRBV29-1
CSVAIVGLDNEQFF
TGCAGCGTTGCTATCGTAGGGCTCGACAATGAGCAGTTCTTC
>.|TRBJ2-7|.|TRBV7-3
CASSPGGAYEQYF
TGTGCCAGCAGCCCCGGCGGGGCCTACGAGCAGTACTTC
>.|TRBJ1-2|.|TRBV6-5
CASSYGQGIYGYTF
TGTGCCAGCAGTTACGGGCAGGGAATATATGGCTACACCTTC
>.|TRBJ1-2|.|TRBV14
CASSQDSQPIYGYTF
TGTGCCAGCAGCCAAGACTCCCAGCCCATCTATGGCTACACCTTC
>TRBD2|TRBJ2-7|.|TRBV6-1
CASSETSPGGSVYEQYF
TGTGCCAGCAGTGAAACGTCGCCGGGGGGGTCGGTCTACGAGCAGTACTTC
>.|TRBJ2-5|.|TRBV10-3
CAISVWSQETQYF
TGTGCCATCAGTGTGTGGAGCCAAGAGACCCAGTACTTC
>.|TRBJ2-7|.|TRBV5-6
CASSLERGHEQYF
TGTGCCAGCAGCTTGGAAAGGGGCCACGAGCAGTACTTC
>.|TRBJ1-5|.|TRBV27
CASNPSGSNQPQHF
TGTGCCAGCAATCCCTCGGGTAGCAATCAGCCCCAGCATTTT
>TRBD2|TRBJ2-7|many|TRBV4-1
CASSPQHGAGGPRNEQYF
TGCGCCAGCAGCCCCCAGCACGGGGCGGGGGGGCCGAGGAACGAGCAGTACTTC
>.|TRBJ2-7|.|TRBV11-2
CASSLSFGTGPNSYEQYF
TGTGCCAGCAGCCTGTCTTTCGGGACTGGACCCAACTCCTACGAGCAGTACTTC
>TRBD2|TRBJ2-1|.|TRBV7-9
CASSGTTYNEQFF
TGTGCCAGCAGCGGGACTACCTACAATGAGCAGTTCTTC
>.|TRBJ2-2|.|TRBV12-5
CASGRVNTGELFF
TGTGCTAGTGGTCGGGTAAACACCGGGGAGCTGTTTTTT
>.|TRBJ1-1|.|TRBV7-9
CASGGWEGMNTEAFF
TGTGCCAGCGGGGGATGGGAGGGCATGAACACTGAAGCTTTCTTT
>TRBD2|TRBJ2-3|.|TRBV4-1
CASSQDRTSGGRTDTQYF
TGCGCCAGCAGCCAAGATCGAACTAGCGGGGGACGCACAGATACGCAGTATTTT
>TRBD1|TRBJ2-7|.|TRBV19
CASGTGMSYEQYF
TGTGCCAGCGGGACAGGGATGTCCTACGAGCAGTACTTC
>TRBD2|TRBJ2-1|.|TRBV2
CASSEDGGSIVNEQFF
TGTGCCAGCAGTGAAGACGGCGGGAGTATCGTCAATGAGCAGTTCTTC
>.|TRBJ2-2|.|TRBV7-3
CASSLTLGTGELFF
TGTGCCAGCAGCCTAACGCTGGGTACCGGGGAGCTGTTTTTT
>.|TRBJ2-1|once|TRBV4-3
CASSQEGLYNEQFF
TGCGCCAGCAGCCAAGAAGGACTCTACAATGAGCAGTTCTTC
>.|TRBJ1-2|.|TRBV6-1
CASSEVKGEVYGYTF
TGTGCCAGCAGTGAAGTCAAAGGGGAGGTTTATGGCTACACCTTC
>TRBD1|TRBJ2-3|.|TRBV7-9
CASSSAGGRTDTQYF
TGTGCCAGCAGCTCAGCAGGGGGTAGGACAGATACGCAGTATTTT
>.|TRBJ1-2|.|TRBV11-2
CASSFGHRYTF
TGTGCCAGCAGCTTCGGGCACCGCTACACCTTC
>TRBD2|TRBJ2-7|.|TRBV5-1
CASSLLAGISYEQYF
TGCGCCAGCAGCTTGCTAGCGGGGATTTCCTACGAGCAGTACTTC
>.|TRBJ2-4|.|TRBV6-1
CASSEGRGSTRKDIQYF
TGTGCCAGCAGTGAAGGAAGGGGTAGCACAAGAAAGGACATTCAGTACTTC
>TRBD2|TRBJ2-5|.|TRBV9
CASSPGTSGGETQYF
TGTGCCAGCAGCCCCGGGACTAGCGGGGGAGAGACCCAGTACTTC
>.|TRBJ2-7|.|TRBV5-4
CASPVPGAEQYF
TGTGCCAGCCCGGTTCCGGGGGCCGAGCAGTACTTC
>TRBD2|TRBJ2-1|.|TRBV7-9
CASSSAVGLVIDEQFF
TGTGCCAGCAGCTCCGCCGTAGGACTAGTGATAGATGAGCAGTTCTTC
>TRBD1|TRBJ1-5|.|TRBV18
CASSRGQGQGQPQHF
TGTGCCAGCTCACGGGGACAGGGTCAGGGTCAGCCCCAGCATTTT
>.|TRBJ2-2|.|TRBV27
CASSLGLNTGELFF
TGTGCCAGCAGTTTAGGACTAAACACCGGGGAGCTGTTTTTT
>.|TRBJ2-7|.|TRBV27
CASTPGEGLYEQYF
TGTGCCAGCACCCCCGGGGAAGGGCTCTACGAGCAGTACTTC
>TRBD1|TRBJ1-1|.|TRBV5-6
CASSFDRGLTTEAFF
TGTGCCAGCAGCTTTGACAGGGGGTTGACCACTGAAGCTTTCTTT
>.|TRBJ2-7|.|TRBV4-3
CASSQAFHEGVEEQYF
TGCGCCAGCAGCCAAGCATTCCATGAGGGGGTGGAAGAGCAGTACTTC
>.|TRBJ1-1|once|TRBV11-2
CASSFSGGMNTEAFF
TGTGCCAGCAGCTTTTCCGGCGGCATGAACACTGAAGCTTTCTTT